This TCR beta chain comes out of a study of blood T cell repertoires in COVID-19. Background on the study: Sites across the United States, Italy and Spain contributed samples from acute and convalescent COVID-19.

Some clones are missing from TCRdb's copy, which holds only in-frame ones; the method was immunoSEQ multiplex PCR. This table has approximately 170,000 clones, approximately 88% appearing once. In Cohort 3, a recovered donor had either two negative PCRs, clearance, or symptom resolution. The V end was cut by 4 bases, the J end by 4 bases, with 7 bases between. Germline values: CDR1 MGHRA, CDR2 YSYEKL. The CDR3 loop spans 13 amino acids. Sequenced: PBMCs or T cells enriched from blood (not recorded which). This receptor was obtained from a woman younger than 45 who had recovered from COVID-19. The rearrangement uses TRBV4-1 and TRBJ2-2; D is ambiguous. The CDR3 DNA reads as TGCGCCAGCAGCCCCCCCCTCACCGGGGAGCTGTTTTTT. Protein product: CASSPPLTGELFF.